This TCR beta chain was profiled in a study of T cell changes during pregnancy in multiple sclerosis. CDR3 length: 17 residues. Germline V gives CDR1 MDHEN, CDR2 SYDVKM. V dropped 3 bases and J dropped 0; count of bases not matched to a gene: 10. The data were produced by immunoSEQ multiplex PCR, yet TCRdb's version contains in-frame clones alone and is incomplete. The sample lists 69,000 or so clones; approximately 92% were seen once. The sequence came from a female donor in good health, enrolled as a control in a pregnancy study. The chain carries TRBV28 and TRBJ2-7, with 8 nucleotides matching TRBD2. Sequencing used peripheral blood, obtained in the third trimester of pregnancy. The CDR3 nucleotides read TGTGCCAGCAGTTTGATAGTTCTAGGGACTAGCTCCTACGAGCAGTACTTC. It encodes CASSLIVLGTSSYEQYF.